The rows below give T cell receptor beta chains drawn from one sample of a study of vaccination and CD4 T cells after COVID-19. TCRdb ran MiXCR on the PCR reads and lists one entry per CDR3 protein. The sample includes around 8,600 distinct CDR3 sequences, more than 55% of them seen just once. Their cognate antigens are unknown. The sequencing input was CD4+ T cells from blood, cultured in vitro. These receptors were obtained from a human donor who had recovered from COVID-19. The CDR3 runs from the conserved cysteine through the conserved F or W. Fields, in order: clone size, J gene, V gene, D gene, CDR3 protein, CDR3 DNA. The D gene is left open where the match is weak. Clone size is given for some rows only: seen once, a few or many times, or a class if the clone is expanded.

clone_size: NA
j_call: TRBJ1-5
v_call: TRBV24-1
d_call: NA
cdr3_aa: CATSDLTGYGNQPQHF
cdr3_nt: TGTGCCACCAGTGATTTGACAGGGTACGGCAATCAGCCCCAGCATTTT

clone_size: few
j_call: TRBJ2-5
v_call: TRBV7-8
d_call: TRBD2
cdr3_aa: CASSLGRTSGQETQYF
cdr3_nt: TGTGCCAGCAGCTTAGGGAGGACTAGCGGACAAGAGACCCAGTACTTC

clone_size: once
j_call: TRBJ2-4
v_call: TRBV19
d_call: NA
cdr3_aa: CASSIGSASGGNIQYF
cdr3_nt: TGTGCCAGTAGTATTGGCTCGGCCAGTGGGGGCAACATTCAGTACTTC

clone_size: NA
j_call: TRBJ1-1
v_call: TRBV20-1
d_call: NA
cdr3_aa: CSARGGRGTEAFF
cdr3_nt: TGCAGTGCTAGAGGAGGTCGGGGGACTGAAGCTTTCTTT

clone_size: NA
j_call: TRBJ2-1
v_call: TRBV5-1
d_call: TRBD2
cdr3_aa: CARALETSGGDHYNEQFF
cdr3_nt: TGCGCCAGAGCCCTTGAGACTAGCGGGGGTGATCACTACAATGAGCAGTTCTTC

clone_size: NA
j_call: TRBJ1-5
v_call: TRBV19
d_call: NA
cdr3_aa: CASSIEGSNSNQPQHF
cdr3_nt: TGTGCCAGTAGTATAGAGGGCAGTAATAGCAATCAGCCCCAGCATTTT

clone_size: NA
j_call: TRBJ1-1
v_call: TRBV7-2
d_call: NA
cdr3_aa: CASSLVAGGPTEAFF
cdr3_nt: TGTGCCAGCAGCTTAGTGGCGGGGGGGCCCACTGAAGCTTTCTTT

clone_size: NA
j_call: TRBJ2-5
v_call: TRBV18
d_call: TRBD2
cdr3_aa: CASSLMPLAGQETQYF
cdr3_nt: TGTGCCAGCTCACTCATGCCCCTAGCGGGGCAAGAGACCCAGTACTTC

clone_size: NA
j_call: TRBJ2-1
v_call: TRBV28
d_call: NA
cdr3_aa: CASTQQLGASNEQFF
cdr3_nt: TGTGCCAGCACCCAGCAGTTAGGGGCATCCAATGAGCAGTTCTTC

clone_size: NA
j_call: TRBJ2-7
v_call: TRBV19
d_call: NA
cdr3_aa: CASSIERGTSYEQYF
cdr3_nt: TGTGCCAGTAGTATAGAACGGGGGACCTCCTACGAGCAGTACTTC

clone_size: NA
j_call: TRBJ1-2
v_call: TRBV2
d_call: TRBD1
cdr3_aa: CASSVGQDYGYTF
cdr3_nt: TGTGCCAGCAGTGTGGGACAGGACTATGGCTACACCTTC

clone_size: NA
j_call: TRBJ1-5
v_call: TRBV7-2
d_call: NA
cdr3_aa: CASSLGRAGNQPQHF
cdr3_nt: TGTGCCAGCAGCCTGGGGCGGGCGGGAAATCAGCCCCAGCATTTT

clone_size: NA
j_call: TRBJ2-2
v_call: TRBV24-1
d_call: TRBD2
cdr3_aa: CATSDSGTTRNTGELFF
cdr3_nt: TGTGCCACCAGTGATTCCGGGACTACCCGAAACACCGGGGAGCTGTTTTTT

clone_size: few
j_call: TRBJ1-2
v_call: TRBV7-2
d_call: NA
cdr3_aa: CASSFRQDNYGYTF
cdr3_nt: TGTGCCAGCAGCTTTAGACAGGACAACTATGGCTACACCTTC

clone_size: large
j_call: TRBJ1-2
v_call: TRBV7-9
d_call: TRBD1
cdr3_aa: CASSTWTGDYGYTF
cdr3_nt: TGTGCCAGCAGCACTTGGACAGGGGACTATGGCTACACCTTC

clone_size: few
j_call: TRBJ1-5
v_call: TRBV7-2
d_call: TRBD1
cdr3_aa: CASSQGALTVQPQHF
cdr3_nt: TGTGCCAGCAGCCAGGGGGCTTTAACGGTGCAGCCCCAGCATTTT

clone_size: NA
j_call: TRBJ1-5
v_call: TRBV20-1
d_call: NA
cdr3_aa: CSASLRQGGQPQHF
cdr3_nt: TGCAGTGCTAGTTTGCGGCAGGGTGGACAGCCCCAGCATTTT

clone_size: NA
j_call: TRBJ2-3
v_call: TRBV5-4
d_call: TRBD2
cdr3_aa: CASSLTGGGADTQYF
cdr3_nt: TGTGCCAGCAGCTTGACGGGGGGTGGTGCAGATACGCAGTATTTT

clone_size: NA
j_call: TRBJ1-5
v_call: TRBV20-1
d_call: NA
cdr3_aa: CSARRIGSNQPQHF
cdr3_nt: TGCAGTGCTAGAAGGATCGGGAGCAATCAGCCCCAGCATTTT

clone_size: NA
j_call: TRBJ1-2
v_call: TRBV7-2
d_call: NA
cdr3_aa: CASSLPWGYGYTF
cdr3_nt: TGTGCCAGCAGCTTACCTTGGGGCTATGGCTACACCTTC

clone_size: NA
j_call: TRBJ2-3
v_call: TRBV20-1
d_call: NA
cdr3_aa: CSAREDTDTQYF
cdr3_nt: TGCAGTGCTAGAGAAGATACAGATACGCAGTATTTT

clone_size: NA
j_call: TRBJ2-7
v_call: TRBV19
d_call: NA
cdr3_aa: CASSIEGMSSYEQYF
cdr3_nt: TGTGCCAGTAGTATAGAGGGGATGAGCTCCTACGAGCAGTACTTC

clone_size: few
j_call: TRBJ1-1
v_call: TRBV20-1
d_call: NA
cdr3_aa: CSAPGATNTEAFF
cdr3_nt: TGCAGTGCTCCAGGGGCAACGAACACTGAAGCTTTCTTT

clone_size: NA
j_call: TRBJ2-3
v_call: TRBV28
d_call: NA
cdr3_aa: CASSPPGGLSDTQYF
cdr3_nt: TGTGCCAGCAGTCCCCCTGGGGGGCTGTCAGATACGCAGTATTTT

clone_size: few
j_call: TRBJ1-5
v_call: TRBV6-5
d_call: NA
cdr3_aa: CASSLRGGSTGNQPQHF
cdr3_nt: TGTGCCAGCAGTTTACGGGGGGGCTCAACGGGCAATCAGCCCCAGCATTTT

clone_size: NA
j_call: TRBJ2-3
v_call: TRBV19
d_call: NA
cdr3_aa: CASSVDRDTQYF
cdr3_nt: TGTGCCAGTAGTGTAGACAGGGATACGCAGTATTTT

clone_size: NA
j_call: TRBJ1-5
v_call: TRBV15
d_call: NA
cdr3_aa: CATSRESGLNQPQHF
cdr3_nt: TGTGCCACCAGCAGAGAATCCGGCCTGAATCAGCCCCAGCATTTT

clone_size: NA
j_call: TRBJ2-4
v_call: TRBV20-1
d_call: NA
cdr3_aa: CSASQGPIAKNIQYF
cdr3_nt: TGCAGTGCTAGCCAGGGCCCTATAGCCAAAAACATTCAGTACTTC

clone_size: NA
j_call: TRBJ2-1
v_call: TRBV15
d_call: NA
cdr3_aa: CATSRDRGRGPDEQFF
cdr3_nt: TGTGCCACCAGCAGAGATAGGGGCAGGGGCCCGGATGAGCAGTTCTTC

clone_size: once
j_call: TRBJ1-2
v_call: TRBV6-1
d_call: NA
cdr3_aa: CASTPSGPRAHGYTF
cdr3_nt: TGTGCCAGCACCCCGTCCGGACCCAGGGCCCATGGCTACACCTTC

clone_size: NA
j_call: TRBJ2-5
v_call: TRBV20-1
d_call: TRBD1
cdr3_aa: CSARDGSGGQETQYF
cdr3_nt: TGCAGTGCTAGAGATGGATCAGGGGGCCAAGAGACCCAGTACTTC

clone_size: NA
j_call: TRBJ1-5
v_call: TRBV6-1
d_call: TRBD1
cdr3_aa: CASSETGGYNQPQHF
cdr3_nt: TGTGCCAGCAGTGAGACAGGGGGGTACAATCAGCCCCAGCATTTT

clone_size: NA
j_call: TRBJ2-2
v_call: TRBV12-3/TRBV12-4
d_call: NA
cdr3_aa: CASSPRLPGTGELFF
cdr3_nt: TGTGCCAGCAGTCCCCGACTCCCTGGCACCGGGGAGCTGTTTTTT

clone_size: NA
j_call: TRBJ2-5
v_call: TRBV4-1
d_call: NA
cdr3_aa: CASSLFPVLNQETQYF
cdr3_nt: TGCGCCAGCAGCCTTTTTCCCGTATTGAACCAAGAGACCCAGTACTTC

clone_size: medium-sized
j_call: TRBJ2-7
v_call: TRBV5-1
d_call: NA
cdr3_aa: CASSPQVAYEQYF
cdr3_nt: TGCGCCAGCAGCCCTCAAGTCGCCTACGAGCAGTACTTC

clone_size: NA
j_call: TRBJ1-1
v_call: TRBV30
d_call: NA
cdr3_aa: CAWSRSAEAFF
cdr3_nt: TGTGCCTGGAGTCGTTCAGCTGAAGCTTTCTTT

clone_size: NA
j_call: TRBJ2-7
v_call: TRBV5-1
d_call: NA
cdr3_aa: CASSLEPGRDYEQYF
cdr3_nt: TGCGCCAGCAGCTTGGAGCCGGGCCGAGACTACGAGCAGTACTTC